This T cell receptor (beta chain) was sequenced in a study of blood T cell repertoires in COVID-19. The assay was immunoSEQ multiplex PCR, and TCRdb's table has in-frame clones only and misses some. This sample has 200,000 to 250,000 clones, with 87% found just once. Germline assignment: CDR1 MDHEN and CDR2 SYDVKM. The CDR3 length is 14 residues. Trimming took 6 bases from V and 0 from J; bases not matched to a gene: 0. Sequenced: PBMCs or T cells enriched from blood (not recorded which). This TCR derives from a man aged 25 to 45 who had recovered from COVID-19. The rearrangement uses TRBV28 and TRBJ2-7, with 12 bases fitting TRBD2. CDR3 sequence reads: CASRLAGGSYEQYF. CDR3 coding DNA: TGTGCCAGCAGACTAGCGGGAGGCTCCTACGAGCAGTACTTC.